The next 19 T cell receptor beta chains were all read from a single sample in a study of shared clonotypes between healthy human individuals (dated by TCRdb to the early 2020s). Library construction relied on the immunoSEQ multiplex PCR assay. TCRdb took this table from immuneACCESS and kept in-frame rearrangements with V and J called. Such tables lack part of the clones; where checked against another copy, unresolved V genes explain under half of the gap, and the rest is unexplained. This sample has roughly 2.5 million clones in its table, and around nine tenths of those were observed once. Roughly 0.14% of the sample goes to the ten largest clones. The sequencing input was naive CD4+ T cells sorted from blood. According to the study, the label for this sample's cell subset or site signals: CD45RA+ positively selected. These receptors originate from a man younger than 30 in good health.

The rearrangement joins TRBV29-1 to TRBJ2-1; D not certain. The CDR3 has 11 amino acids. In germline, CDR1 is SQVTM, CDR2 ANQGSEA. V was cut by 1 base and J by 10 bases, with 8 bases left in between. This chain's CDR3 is CSVEGPPEQFF. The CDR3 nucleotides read TGCAGCGTTGAAGGCCCCCCAGAGCAGTTCTTC.

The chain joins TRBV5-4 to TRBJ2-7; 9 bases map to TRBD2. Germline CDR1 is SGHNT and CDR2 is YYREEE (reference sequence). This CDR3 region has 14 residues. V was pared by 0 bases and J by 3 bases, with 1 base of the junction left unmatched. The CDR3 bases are TGTGCCAGCAGCTTGGATAGCGGGAGCTACGAGCAGTACTTC. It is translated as CASSLDSGSYEQYF.

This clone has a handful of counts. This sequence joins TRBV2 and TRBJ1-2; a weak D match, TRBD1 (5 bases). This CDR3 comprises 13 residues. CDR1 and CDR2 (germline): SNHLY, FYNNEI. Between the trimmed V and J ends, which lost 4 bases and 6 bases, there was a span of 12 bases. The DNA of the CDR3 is TGTGCCAGCAGTGGGGACCGGGTCGATGGCTACACCTTC. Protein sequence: CASSGDRVDGYTF.

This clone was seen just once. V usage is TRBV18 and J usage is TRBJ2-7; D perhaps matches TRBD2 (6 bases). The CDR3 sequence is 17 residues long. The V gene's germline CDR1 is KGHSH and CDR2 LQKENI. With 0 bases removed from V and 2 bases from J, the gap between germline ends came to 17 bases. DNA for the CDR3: TGTGCCAGCTCACCACCCGTACGGGGGAAGGTCACCTACGAGCAGTACTTC. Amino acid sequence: CASSPPVRGKVTYEQYF.

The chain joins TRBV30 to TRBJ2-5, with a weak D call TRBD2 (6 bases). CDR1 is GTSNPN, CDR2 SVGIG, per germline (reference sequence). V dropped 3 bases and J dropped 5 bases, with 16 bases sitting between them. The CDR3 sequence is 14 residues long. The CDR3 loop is CAWRAVGAGETQYF. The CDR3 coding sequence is TGTGCCTGGAGGGCCGTCGGGGCGGGGGAGACCCAGTACTTC.

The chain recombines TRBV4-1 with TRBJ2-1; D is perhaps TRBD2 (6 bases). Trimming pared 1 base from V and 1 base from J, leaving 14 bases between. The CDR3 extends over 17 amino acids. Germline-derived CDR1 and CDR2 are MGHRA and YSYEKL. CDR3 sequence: CASSQVLSGRSYNEQFF. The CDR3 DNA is TGCGCCAGCAGCCAAGTTCTCTCCGGGAGATCCTACAATGAGCAGTTCTTC.

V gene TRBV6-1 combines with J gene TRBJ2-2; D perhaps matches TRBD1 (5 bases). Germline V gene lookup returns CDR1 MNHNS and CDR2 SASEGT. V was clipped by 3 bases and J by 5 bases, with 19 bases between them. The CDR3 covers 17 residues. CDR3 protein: CASSDTQRQGWTGELFF. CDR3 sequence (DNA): TGTGCCAGCAGTGATACTCAGCGTCAGGGATGGACCGGGGAGCTGTTTTTT.

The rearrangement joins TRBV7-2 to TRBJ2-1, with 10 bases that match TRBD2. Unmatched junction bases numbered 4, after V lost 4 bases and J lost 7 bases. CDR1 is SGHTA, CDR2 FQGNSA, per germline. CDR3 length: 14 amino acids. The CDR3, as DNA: TGTGCCAGCAGCTCCCTAGCGGGAGCTAATGAGCAGTTCTTC. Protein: CASSSLAGANEQFF.

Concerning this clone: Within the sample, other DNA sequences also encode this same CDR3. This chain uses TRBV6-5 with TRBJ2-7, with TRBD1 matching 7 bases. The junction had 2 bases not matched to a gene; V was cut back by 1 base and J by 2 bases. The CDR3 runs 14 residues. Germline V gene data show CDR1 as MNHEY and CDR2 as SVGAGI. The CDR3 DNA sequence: TGTGCCAGCAGTTACTGGCAGGGGGCCTACGAGCAGTACTTC. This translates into CASSYWQGAYEQYF.

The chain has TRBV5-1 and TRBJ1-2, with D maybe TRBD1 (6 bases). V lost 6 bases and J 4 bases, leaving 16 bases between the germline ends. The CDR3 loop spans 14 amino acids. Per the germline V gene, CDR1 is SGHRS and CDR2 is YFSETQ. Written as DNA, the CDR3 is TGCGCCAGCAACCCCACAGGGCTGATCTATGGCTACACCTTC. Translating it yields CASNPTGLIYGYTF.

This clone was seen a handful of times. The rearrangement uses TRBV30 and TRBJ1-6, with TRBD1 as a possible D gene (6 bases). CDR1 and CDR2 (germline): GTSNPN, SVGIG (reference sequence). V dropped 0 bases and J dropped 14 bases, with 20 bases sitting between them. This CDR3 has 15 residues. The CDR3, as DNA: TGTGCCTGGAGTGTAGGGTCTGGGGGGCCTCGGGCCCTCCACTTT. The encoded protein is CAWSVGSGGPRALHF.

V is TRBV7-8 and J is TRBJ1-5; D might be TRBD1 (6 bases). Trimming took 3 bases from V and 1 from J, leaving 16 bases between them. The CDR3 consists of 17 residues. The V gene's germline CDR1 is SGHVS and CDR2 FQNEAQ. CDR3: CASSFEQGGASNQPQHF. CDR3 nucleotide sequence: TGTGCCAGCAGCTTTGAACAGGGAGGGGCAAGCAATCAGCCCCAGCATTTT.

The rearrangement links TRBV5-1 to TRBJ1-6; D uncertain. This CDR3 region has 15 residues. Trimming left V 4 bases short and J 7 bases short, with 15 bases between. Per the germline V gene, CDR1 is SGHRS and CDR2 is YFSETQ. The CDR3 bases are TGCGCCAGCAGCCTGGGGTGGCAGCCAAATTCACCCCTCCACTTT. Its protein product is CASSLGWQPNSPLHF.

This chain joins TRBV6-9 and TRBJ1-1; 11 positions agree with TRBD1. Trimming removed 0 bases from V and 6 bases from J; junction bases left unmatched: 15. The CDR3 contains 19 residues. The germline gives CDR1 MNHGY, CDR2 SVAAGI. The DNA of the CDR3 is TGTGCCAGCAGTTATTCCGGTTTACGAAGGGACAGGGGGTACTCTGAAGCTTTCTTT. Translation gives CASSYSGLRRDRGYSEAFF.

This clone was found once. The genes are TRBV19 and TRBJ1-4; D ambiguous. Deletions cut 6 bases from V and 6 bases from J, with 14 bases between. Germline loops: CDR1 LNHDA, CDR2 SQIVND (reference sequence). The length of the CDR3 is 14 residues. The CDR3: CASRSGSGDEKLFF. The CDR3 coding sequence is TGTGCCAGTAGGTCGGGGTCTGGGGATGAAAAACTGTTTTTT.

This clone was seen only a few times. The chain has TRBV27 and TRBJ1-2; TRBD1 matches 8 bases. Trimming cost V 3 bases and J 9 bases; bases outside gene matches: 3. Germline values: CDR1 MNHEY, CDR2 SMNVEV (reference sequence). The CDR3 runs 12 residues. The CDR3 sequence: CASSFRQGSYTF. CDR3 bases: TGTGCCAGCAGTTTCCGACAGGGGAGCTACACCTTC.

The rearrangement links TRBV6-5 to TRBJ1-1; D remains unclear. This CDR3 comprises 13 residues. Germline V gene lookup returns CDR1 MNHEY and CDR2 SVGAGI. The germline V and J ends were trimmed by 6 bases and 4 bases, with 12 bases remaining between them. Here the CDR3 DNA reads TGTGCCAGCAGCAAGGGATTAGTCACTGAAGCTTTCTTT. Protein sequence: CASSKGLVTEAFF.

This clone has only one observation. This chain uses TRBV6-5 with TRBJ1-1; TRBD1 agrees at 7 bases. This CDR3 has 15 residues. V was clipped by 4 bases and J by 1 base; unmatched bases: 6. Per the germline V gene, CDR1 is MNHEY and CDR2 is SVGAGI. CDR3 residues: CASSSPGQKNTEAFF. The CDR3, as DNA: TGTGCCAGCAGTTCACCGGGACAGAAGAACACTGAAGCTTTCTTT.

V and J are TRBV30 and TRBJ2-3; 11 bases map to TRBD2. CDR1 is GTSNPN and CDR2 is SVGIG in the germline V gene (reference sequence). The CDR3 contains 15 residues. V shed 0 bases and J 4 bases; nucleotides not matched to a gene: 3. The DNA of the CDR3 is TGTGCCTGGAGTGTTAGCGGGGGGGCATCAGATACGCAGTATTTT. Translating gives CAWSVSGGASDTQYF.